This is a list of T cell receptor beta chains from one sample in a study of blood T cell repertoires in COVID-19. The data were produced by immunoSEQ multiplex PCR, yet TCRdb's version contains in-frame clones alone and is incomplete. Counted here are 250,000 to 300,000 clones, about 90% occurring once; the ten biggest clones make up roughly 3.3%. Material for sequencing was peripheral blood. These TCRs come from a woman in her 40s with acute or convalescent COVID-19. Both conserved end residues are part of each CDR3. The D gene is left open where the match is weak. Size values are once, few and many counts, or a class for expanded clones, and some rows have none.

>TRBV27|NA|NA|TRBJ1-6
CASNYQGIGSPLHF
TGTGCCAGCAACTATCAGGGGATAGGTTCACCCCTCCACTTT
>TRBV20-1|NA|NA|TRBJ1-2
CSANNGYTF
TGCAGTGCTAACAATGGCTACACCTTC
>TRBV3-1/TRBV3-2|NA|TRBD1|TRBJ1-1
CASRGRDRDSEAFF
TGTGCCAGCAGGGGCCGGGACAGGGATTCTGAAGCTTTCTTT
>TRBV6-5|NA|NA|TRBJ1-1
CANRLLNTEAFF
TGTGCCAATCGGTTATTGAACACTGAAGCTTTCTTT
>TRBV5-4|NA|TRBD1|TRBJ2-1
CASSLSRTGQGDEQFF
TGTGCCAGCAGCTTGTCCCGGACAGGGCAAGGCGATGAGCAGTTCTTC
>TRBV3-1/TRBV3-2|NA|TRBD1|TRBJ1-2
CASSPGTASLYGYTF
TGTGCCAGCAGCCCGGGGACAGCATCCCTCTATGGCTACACCTTC
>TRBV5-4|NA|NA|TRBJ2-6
CASSSEQGSGANVLTF
TGTGCCAGCAGCTCCGAACAGGGCTCTGGGGCCAACGTCCTGACTTTC
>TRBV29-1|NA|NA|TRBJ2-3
CSGAGGDTQYF
TGCAGCGGGGCCGGGGGAGATACGCAGTATTTT
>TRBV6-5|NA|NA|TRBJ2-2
CASGQPKYTGELFF
TGTGCCAGCGGACAGCCTAAGTACACCGGGGAGCTGTTTTTT
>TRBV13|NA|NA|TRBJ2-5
CASSLGGPGETQYF
TGTGCCAGCAGCTTGGGGGGGCCGGGAGAGACCCAGTACTTC
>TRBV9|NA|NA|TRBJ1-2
CASSGPEAGYTF
TGTGCCAGCAGTGGGCCAGAAGCCGGCTACACCTTC
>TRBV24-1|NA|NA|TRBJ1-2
CATQRENYGYTF
TGTGCCACCCAGAGGGAGAACTATGGCTACACCTTC
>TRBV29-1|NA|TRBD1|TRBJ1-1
CSVRTGGDTEAFF
TGCAGCGTTCGGACAGGGGGGGACACTGAAGCTTTCTTT
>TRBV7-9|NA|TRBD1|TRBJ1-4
CASSLTGGASEKLFF
TGTGCCAGCAGCTTAACAGGGGGCGCGTCCGAAAAACTGTTTTTT
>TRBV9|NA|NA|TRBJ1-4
CASSVGRRTNEKLFF
TGTGCCAGCAGCGTAGGGAGGAGGACTAATGAAAAACTGTTTTTT
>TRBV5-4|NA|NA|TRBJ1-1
CASSLDLQGMSEAFF
TGTGCCAGCAGCTTGGATCTTCAGGGGATGTCTGAAGCTTTCTTT
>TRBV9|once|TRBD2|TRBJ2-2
CASSVQAGVNTGELFF
TGTGCCAGCAGCGTCCAAGCGGGGGTAAACACCGGGGAGCTGTTTTTT
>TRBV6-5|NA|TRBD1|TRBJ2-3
CATTWDRGRDTQYF
TGTGCCACCACGTGGGACAGGGGGCGGGATACGCAGTATTTT
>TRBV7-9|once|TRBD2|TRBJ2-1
CASGGSSYNEQFF
TGTGCCAGCGGCGGGAGCTCCTACAATGAGCAGTTCTTC
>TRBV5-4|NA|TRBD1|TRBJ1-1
CASSSPGQSPFF
TGTGCCAGCAGCTCCCCGGGACAGTCTCCTTTCTTT
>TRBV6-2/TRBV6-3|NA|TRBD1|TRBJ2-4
CASSYPDRARAKNIQYF
TGTGCCAGCAGTTACCCGGACAGGGCGAGGGCCAAAAACATTCAGTACTTC
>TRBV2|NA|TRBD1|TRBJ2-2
CASSSGGPGELFF
TGTGCCAGCAGTTCAGGGGGACCCGGGGAGCTGTTTTTT
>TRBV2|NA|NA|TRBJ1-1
CASTGRQVWEAFF
TGTGCCAGCACGGGCCGACAGGTGTGGGAAGCTTTCTTT
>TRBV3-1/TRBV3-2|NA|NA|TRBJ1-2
CASSQAATESNYGYTF
TGTGCCAGCAGCCAAGCGGCGACAGAATCTAACTATGGCTACACCTTC
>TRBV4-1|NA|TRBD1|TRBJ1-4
CASSRWTGFREKLFF
TGCGCCAGCAGCCGATGGACAGGGTTCCGGGAAAAACTGTTTTTT
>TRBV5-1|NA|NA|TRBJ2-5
CASSQGHLGETQYF
TGCGCCAGCAGCCAAGGACATCTAGGAGAGACCCAGTACTTC
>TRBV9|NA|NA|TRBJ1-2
CASSARSLVFSLGGYTF
TGTGCCAGCAGCGCGAGGTCGCTTGTCTTTTCTCTTGGTGGCTACACCTTC
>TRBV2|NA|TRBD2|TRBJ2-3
CASSEGLAGGFRTDTQYF
TGTGCCAGCAGTGAGGGACTAGCGGGGGGGTTCCGCACAGATACGCAGTATTTT
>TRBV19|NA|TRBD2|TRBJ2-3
CASRIGRLSSDTQYF
TGTGCCAGTAGGATCGGGAGGCTGTCATCTGATACGCAGTATTTT
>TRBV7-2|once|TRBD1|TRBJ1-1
CASSLVKGAAPFF
TGTGCCAGCAGCTTAGTCAAGGGGGCCGCTCCTTTCTTT
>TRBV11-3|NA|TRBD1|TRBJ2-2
CASSSHRGSTGELFF
TGTGCCAGCAGCTCACACAGGGGGAGCACCGGGGAGCTGTTTTTT
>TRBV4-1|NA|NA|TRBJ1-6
CASSQFRTDSSYNSPLHF
TGCGCCAGCAGCCAATTTCGGACAGATAGCTCCTATAATTCACCCCTCCACTTT
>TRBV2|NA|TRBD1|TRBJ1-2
CASTEDRGDGYTF
TGTGCCAGCACCGAAGACAGGGGGGATGGCTACACCTTC
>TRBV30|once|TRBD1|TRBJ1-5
CAWSVLGGGDQPQHF
TGTGCCTGGAGTGTACTTGGAGGGGGCGATCAGCCCCAGCATTTT
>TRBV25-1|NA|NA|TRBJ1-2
CASMEGRGTYGYTF
TGTGCCAGCATGGAGGGAAGAGGGACCTATGGCTACACCTTC
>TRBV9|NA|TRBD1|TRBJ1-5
CASSQTGGNNQPQHF
TGTGCCAGCAGCCAGACAGGGGGGAACAATCAGCCCCAGCATTTT
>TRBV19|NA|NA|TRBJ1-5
CASKRDYGNQPQHF
TGTGCCAGTAAGAGGGATTATGGGAATCAGCCCCAGCATTTT
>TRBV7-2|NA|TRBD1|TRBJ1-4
CASSLGQGVDEKLFF
TGTGCCAGCAGCCTGGGTCAGGGGGTGGATGAAAAACTGTTTTTT
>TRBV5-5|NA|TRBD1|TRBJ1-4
CASSLWDRGEKLFF
TGTGCCAGCAGCTTGTGGGACAGGGGTGAAAAACTGTTTTTT
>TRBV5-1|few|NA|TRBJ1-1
CASITDFPGNTEAFF
TGCGCCAGCATAACGGACTTCCCAGGCAACACTGAAGCTTTCTTT
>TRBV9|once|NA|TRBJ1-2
CASSPMTTNYGYTF
TGTGCCAGCAGCCCAATGACAACTAACTATGGCTACACCTTC
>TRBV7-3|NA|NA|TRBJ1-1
CASSLTAQNTEAFF
TGTGCCAGCAGCTTGACAGCCCAGAACACTGAAGCTTTCTTT
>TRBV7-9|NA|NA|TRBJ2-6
CASSKQGAGANVLTF
TGTGCCAGCAGCAAACAGGGTGCTGGGGCCAACGTCCTGACTTTC
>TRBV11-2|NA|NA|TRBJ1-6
CASSFPSAGGIGSPLHF
TGTGCCAGCAGCTTCCCCTCGGCTGGGGGCATAGGTTCACCCCTCCACTTT
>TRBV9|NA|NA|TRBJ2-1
CASSVRGGYNEQFF
TGTGCCAGCAGCGTGAGGGGGGGCTACAATGAGCAGTTCTTC
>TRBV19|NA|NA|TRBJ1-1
CASRWGGPDTEAFF
TGTGCCAGTAGGTGGGGGGGCCCGGACACTGAAGCTTTCTTT
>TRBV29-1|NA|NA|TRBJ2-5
CSVDYGTLQYF
TGCAGCGTTGACTACGGGACTCTACAGTACTTC
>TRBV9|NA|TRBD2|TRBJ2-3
CASSGGTSGSTDTQYF
TGTGCCAGCAGCGGAGGGACTAGCGGATCCACAGATACGCAGTATTTT
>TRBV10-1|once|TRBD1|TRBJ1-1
CASSLRRPGQGSTEAFF
TGCGCCAGCAGCCTCAGGAGACCGGGACAGGGATCCACTGAAGCTTTCTTT
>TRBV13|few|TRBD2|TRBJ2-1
CASSLGWGLAGNNEQFF
TGTGCCAGCAGCTTAGGCTGGGGACTAGCGGGGAACAATGAGCAGTTCTTC
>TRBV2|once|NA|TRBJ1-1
CASSSGRRGGTEAFF
TGTGCCAGCAGTTCGGGAAGGAGAGGAGGGACTGAAGCTTTCTTT
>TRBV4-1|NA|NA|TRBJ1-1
CASSQDLGRDAFF
TGCGCCAGCAGCCAAGATTTGGGCAGGGATGCTTTCTTT
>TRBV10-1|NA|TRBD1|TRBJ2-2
CASSFLGTALNTGELFF
TGCGCCAGCAGTTTCCTCGGGACAGCCTTAAACACCGGGGAGCTGTTTTTT
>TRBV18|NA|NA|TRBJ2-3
CASSPQISGPSTDTQYF
TGTGCCAGCTCACCACAAATAAGCGGTCCTAGCACAGATACGCAGTATTTT
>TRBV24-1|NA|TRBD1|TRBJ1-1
CATSTTRNRGLTEAFF
TGTGCCACCAGTACCACCCGAAACAGGGGGCTGACTGAAGCTTTCTTT
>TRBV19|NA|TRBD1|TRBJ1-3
CASSAAGTGAGNTIYF
TGTGCCAGTAGTGCCGCCGGGACAGGGGCCGGAAACACCATATATTTT
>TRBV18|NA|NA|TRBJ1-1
CASSPGLNNEAFF
TGTGCCAGCTCACCGGGACTCAATAATGAAGCTTTCTTT
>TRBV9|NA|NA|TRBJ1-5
CASSGTWAGPQHF
TGTGCCAGCAGCGGGACTTGGGCCGGGCCCCAGCATTTT
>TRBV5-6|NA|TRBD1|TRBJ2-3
CASSLVPGQSTDTQYF
TGTGCCAGCAGCTTGGTTCCGGGACAGAGCACAGATACGCAGTATTTT